This entry concerns a single T cell receptor (beta chain). Germline V gives CDR1 MGHRA, CDR2 YSYEKL. This CDR3 is 18 amino acids long. V lost 1 base to trimming and J lost 4 bases; unmatched junction nucleotides: 10. PCR amplification relied on 60 Vbeta primers (plus 13 Jbeta primers). Measured with immunoSEQ multiplex PCR; TCRdb has only the in-frame clones, and not every one. The sample carries roughly 120,000 clones, more than 70% recorded once. These data belong to a study of cytomegalovirus exposure and HLA in healthy donors. Study context: Researchers found that more than 70% of 350 to 500 genotyped donors fell within the Caucasian-associated ancestry cluster.

Each donor was healthy, and each was a bone marrow donor. V usage is TRBV4-1 and J usage is TRBJ1-1; the match to TRBD1 covers 12 bases. The sequence came from a woman aged 55-69 years in good health and CMV-seropositive. Sequencing was performed on PBMCs. CDR3 amino acids: CASSQATGTGGASTEAFF. In DNA form, the CDR3 reads TGCGCCAGCAGCCAAGCTACCGGGACAGGGGGCGCATCCACTGAAGCTTTCTTT.